This TCR beta chain was retrieved from a study of T-cell reconstitution after alpha-beta-depleted transplantation in children. Points from the study as a whole: Roughly two months post-transplant, alpha-beta T cells reportedly originated from several hundred graft clones that had expanded. Newly generated T cells supplied most T-cell counts and diversity one year post-transplant.

Researchers prepared the TCRbeta library using unique molecular identifiers, the study reports. TCRdb fed the PCR reads into MiXCR, producing one record per CDR3 protein. Of about 980,000 distinct CDR3 sequences in the sample, around 30% are singletons; the top ten hold 28%. This CDR3 has 14 residues. Germline lookup yields CDR1 SEHNR and CDR2 FQNEAQ (reference sequence). The V gene lost 2 bases and the J gene lost 2 bases, with 8 bases spanning the gap. Points on this clonotype: Antigen unknown. A much larger clone differs from this one at a single base, so this may be a read error.

Sequences were derived from PBMCs, mostly from graft donor cells, sampled 360 days after TCRalphabeta/CD19-depleted stem cell transplant. The rearrangement uses TRBV7-9 and TRBJ2-3; D not certain. The origin of this receptor is a boy less than two years old who had a stem cell transplant for SCID, so the T cells may come from the graft donor. CDR3 in amino acids: CASSLTHTTDTQYF. In nucleotides, the CDR3 is TGTGCCAGCAGCTTAACCCATACCACAGATACGCAGTATTTT.